Here is one T cell receptor (beta chain) with its context. As yet, its antigen is unknown. V was clipped by 5 bases and J by 4 bases, with 20 bases between them. The CDR3 is made up of 16 amino acids. Germline assignment: CDR1 LGHDT and CDR2 YNNKEL (reference sequence). Together with a sample-barcoded 5' primer, a J-beta primer mix was included in a second PCR lasting about 7 to 11 cycles. Carrying 12 random nucleotides, a template-switch adaptor labeled each individual cDNA molecule. From the 5' RACE reads, TCRdb called clonotypes with MiXCR, one entry per CDR3 protein. The sample has about 1.4 million distinct CDR3 sequences; 59% are singletons. At least 5.5 micrograms of total RNA were extracted per sample. The data were obtained in a study of blood T cells in healthy people across ages. Study outcomes and limitations: TCR beta diversity, measured per million T cells, fell in a roughly linear way with age.

Sequencing was carried out using blood. The V and J genes are TRBV3-1 and TRBJ2-5; D could derive from TRBD1 or TRBD2 (5 bases each). This clonotype was obtained from a man between 18 and 29 years old in good health. The CDR3 region has the DNA TGTGCCAGCAGCGAACGTCGGGACCACGTATCAGAGACCCAGTACTTC. Translated, it gives CASSERRDHVSETQYF.